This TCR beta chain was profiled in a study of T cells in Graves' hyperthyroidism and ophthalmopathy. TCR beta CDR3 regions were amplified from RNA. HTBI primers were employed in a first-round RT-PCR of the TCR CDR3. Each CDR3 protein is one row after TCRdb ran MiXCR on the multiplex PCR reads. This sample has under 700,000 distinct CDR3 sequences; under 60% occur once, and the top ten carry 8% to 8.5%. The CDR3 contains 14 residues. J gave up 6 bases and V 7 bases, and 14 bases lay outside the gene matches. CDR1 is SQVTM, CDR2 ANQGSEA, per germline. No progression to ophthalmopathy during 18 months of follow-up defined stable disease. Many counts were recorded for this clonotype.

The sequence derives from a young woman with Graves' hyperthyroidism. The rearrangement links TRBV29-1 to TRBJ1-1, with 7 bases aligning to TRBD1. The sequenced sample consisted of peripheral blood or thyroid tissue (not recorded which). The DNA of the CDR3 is TGCAGCGCCCGGGACAGCCCTTACAACGCTGAAGCTTTCTTT. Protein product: CSARDSPYNAEAFF.